This is a list of T cell receptor beta chains from one sample in a study of T cell responses to AZD1222 COVID-19 vaccine. Clones were sequenced by immunoSEQ multiplex PCR, and TCRdb holds only the in-frame ones, with some missing. The table shows 90,000 to 130,000 clones, with 85% to 95% occurring only once. The sequencing here drew on peripheral blood, taken on day 0 of AZD1222 vaccination. The receptor source for this set is an adult in good health. The CDR3 runs from the conserved cysteine through the conserved F or W. The D gene is left open where the match is weak. A clone size is listed for some rows: how often the clone was seen (once, few, many), or a class if it is expanded.

j_call | cdr3_length | v_call | clone_size | d_call | cdr3_nt | cdr3_aa
TRBJ1-5 | 13 | TRBV18 | . | . | TGTGCCAGCTCATCGGACCTCAATCAGCCCCAGCATTTT | CASSSDLNQPQHF
TRBJ1-1 | 12 | TRBV5-4 | once | . | TGTGCCAGCACCGACCTGAACACTGAAGCTTTCTTT | CASTDLNTEAFF
TRBJ1-5 | 14 | TRBV16 | . | . | TGTGCCAGCAGCCGTCAGGGCGGCAATCAGCCCCAGCATTTT | CASSRQGGNQPQHF
TRBJ1-3 | 14 | TRBV5-1 | . | . | TGCGCCAGCGCTACAATGCCTGGTGGAAACACCATATATTTT | CASATMPGGNTIYF
TRBJ2-7 | 14 | TRBV9 | . | TRBD1 | TGTGCCAGCAGCCCGGGGACAGGGGATGACGAGCAGTACTTC | CASSPGTGDDEQYF
TRBJ1-1 | 14 | TRBV4-2 | . | . | TGTGCCAGCAGCCCCGGGCAGGGTAGGACTGAAGCTTTCTTT | CASSPGQGRTEAFF
TRBJ1-2 | 14 | TRBV18 | . | TRBD1 | TGTGCCAGCTCACTCGACAGGGACGGGGGTGGCTACACCTTC | CASSLDRDGGGYTF
TRBJ1-2 | 10 | TRBV28 | once | . | TGTGCCAGCAGTTATAATGGCTACACCTTC | CASSYNGYTF
TRBJ1-2 | 15 | TRBV5-5 | . | . | TGTGCCAGCAGCTTGGCGGCGGGGAAAAACTATGGCTACACCTTC | CASSLAAGKNYGYTF
TRBJ2-3 | 16 | TRBV7-7 | . | TRBD2 | TGTGCCAGCAGCCTAGGGACTAGCGGGGGGGCAGATACGCAGTATTTT | CASSLGTSGGADTQYF
TRBJ1-6 | 14 | TRBV5-1 | . | TRBD1 | TGCGCCAGCACCCTCGGGACAGTTGATTCACCCCTCCACTTT | CASTLGTVDSPLHF
TRBJ2-1 | 13 | TRBV5-4 | . | . | TGTGCCAGCAGCTTGGACAGGGAGGGTGAGCAGTTCTTC | CASSLDREGEQFF
TRBJ1-5 | 14 | TRBV30 | . | . | TGTGCCTGGAACGTCGGGTTAGGTAATCAGCCCCAGCATTTT | CAWNVGLGNQPQHF
TRBJ1-6 | 13 | TRBV27 | . | . | TGTGCCAGCAACACAGGTTATAATTCACCCCTCCACTTT | CASNTGYNSPLHF
TRBJ1-3 | 14 | TRBV29-1 | . | . | TGCAGCGCCCAGACCGGCTACTCTGGAAACACCATATATTTT | CSAQTGYSGNTIYF
TRBJ1-2 | 13 | TRBV12-3/TRBV12-4 | . | TRBD1 | TGTGCCAGCAGTTTAAGGACAGGGTATGGCTACACCTTC | CASSLRTGYGYTF
TRBJ1-6 | 16 | TRBV2 | . | . | TGTGCCAGCAAAAATACCGGGACAAAATATAATTCACCCCTCCACTTT | CASKNTGTKYNSPLHF
TRBJ1-1 | 14 | TRBV6-1 | . | TRBD1 | TGTGCCAGCAGTGAATACAGGGGGAACACTGAAGCTTTCTTT | CASSEYRGNTEAFF
TRBJ1-5 | 15 | TRBV24-1 | . | TRBD1 | TGTGCCACCAGTTCAGGGGGTTATGGCAATCAGCCCCAGCATTTT | CATSSGGYGNQPQHF